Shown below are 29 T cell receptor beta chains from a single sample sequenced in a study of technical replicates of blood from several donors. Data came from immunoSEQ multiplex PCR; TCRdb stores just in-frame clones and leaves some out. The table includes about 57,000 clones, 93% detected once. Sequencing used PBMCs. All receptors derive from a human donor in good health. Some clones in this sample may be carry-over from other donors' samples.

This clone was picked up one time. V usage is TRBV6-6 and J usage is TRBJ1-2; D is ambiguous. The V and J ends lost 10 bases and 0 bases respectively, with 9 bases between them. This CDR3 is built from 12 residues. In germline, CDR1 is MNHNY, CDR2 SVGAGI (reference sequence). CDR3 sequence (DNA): TGTGCCACAAAGAGGGCTAACTATGGCTACACCTTC. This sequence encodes CATKRANYGYTF.

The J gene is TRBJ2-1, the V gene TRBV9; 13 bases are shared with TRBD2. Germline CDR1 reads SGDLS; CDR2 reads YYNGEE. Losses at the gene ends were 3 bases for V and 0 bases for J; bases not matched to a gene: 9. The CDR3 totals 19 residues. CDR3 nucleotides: TGTGCCAGCAGCGCACTAGCGGGGGGGTCAGCGAGCTCCTACAATGAGCAGTTCTTC. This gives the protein CASSALAGGSASSYNEQFF.

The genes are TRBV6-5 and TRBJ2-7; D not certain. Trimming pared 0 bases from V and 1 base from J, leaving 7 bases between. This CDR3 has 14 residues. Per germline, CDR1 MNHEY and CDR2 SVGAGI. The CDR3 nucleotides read TGTGCCAGCAGTTACTCGGGCGTATCCTACGAGCAGTACTTC. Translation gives CASSYSGVSYEQYF.

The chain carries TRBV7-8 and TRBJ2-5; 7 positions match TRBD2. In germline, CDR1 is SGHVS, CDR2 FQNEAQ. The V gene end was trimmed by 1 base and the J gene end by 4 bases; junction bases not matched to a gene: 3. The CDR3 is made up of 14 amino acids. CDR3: CASSLGGRGETQYF. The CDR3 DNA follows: TGTGCCAGCAGCTTAGGCGGGAGAGGAGAGACCCAGTACTTC.

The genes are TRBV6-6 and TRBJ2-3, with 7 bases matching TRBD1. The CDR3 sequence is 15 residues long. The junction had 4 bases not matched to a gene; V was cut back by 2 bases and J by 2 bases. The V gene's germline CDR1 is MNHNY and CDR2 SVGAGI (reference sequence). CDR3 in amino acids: CASSYLGQNTDTQYF. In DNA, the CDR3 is TGTGCCAGCAGTTACCTGGGACAGAACACAGATACGCAGTATTTT.

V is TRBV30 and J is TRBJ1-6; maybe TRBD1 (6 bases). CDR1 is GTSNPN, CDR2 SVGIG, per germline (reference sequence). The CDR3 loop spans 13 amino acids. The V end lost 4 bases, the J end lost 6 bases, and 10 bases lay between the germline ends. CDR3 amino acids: CAWTRTVNSPLHF. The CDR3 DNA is TGTGCCTGGACCCGGACAGTTAATTCACCCCTCCACTTT.

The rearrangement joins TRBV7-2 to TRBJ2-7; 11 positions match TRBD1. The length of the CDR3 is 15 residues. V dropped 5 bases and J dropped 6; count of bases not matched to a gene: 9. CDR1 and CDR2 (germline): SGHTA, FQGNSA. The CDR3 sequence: CASSRRDRGESEQYF. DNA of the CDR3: TGTGCCAGCAGCCGCCGGGACAGGGGGGAAAGCGAGCAGTACTTC.

The CDR3: CASSEATNQPQHF. The CDR3 nucleotides read TGTGCCAGCAGTGAAGCTACTAATCAGCCCCAGCATTTT. The V and J genes are TRBV6-1 and TRBJ1-5; D uncertain. The length of the CDR3 is 13 residues. V was trimmed by 0 bases and J by 4 bases, leaving 4 bases between them. Germline lookup yields CDR1 MNHNS and CDR2 SASEGT.

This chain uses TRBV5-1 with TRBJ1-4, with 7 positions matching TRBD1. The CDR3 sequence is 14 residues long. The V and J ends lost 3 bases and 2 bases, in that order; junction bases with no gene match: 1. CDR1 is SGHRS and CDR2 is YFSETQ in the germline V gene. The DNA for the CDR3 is TGCGCCAGCAGCTCGACAGGGACTAATGAAAAACTGTTTTTT. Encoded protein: CASSSTGTNEKLFF.

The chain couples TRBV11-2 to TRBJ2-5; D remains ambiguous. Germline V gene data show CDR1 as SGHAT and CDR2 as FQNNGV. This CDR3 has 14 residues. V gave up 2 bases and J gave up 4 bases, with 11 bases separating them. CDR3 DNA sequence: TGTGCCAGCAGCTTACTAGTTAGATTAGAGACCCAGTACTTC. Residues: CASSLLVRLETQYF.

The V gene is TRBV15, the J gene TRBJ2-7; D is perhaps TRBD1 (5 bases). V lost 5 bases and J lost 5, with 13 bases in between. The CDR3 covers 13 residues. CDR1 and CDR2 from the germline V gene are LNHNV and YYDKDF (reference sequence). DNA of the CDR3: TGTGCCACCAGCTACAGGCCTCAGGACGAGCAGTACTTC. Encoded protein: CATSYRPQDEQYF.

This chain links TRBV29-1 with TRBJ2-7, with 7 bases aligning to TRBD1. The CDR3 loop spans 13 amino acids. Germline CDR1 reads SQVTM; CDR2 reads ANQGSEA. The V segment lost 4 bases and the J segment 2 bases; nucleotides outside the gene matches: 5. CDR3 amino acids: CSVGQGTAYEQYF. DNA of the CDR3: TGCAGCGTTGGACAAGGGACAGCCTACGAGCAGTACTTC.

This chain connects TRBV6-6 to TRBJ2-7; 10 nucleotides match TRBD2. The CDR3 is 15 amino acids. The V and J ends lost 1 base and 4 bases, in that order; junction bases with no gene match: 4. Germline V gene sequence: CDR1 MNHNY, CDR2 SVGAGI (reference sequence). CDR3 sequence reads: CASSYYSGGRYEQYF. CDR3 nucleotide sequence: TGTGCCAGCAGTTACTATAGCGGGGGGCGATACGAGCAGTACTTC.

The CDR3 loop reads CASGTANTEAFF. Here the CDR3 DNA reads TGTGCCAGCGGGACAGCGAACACTGAAGCTTTCTTT. The rearrangement links TRBV10-3 to TRBJ1-1, with 7 bases fitting TRBD1. With V trimmed by 10 bases and J by 1 base, 3 bases remained unmatched. The CDR3 runs to 12 residues. From germline, CDR1 is ENHRY and CDR2 SYGVKD.

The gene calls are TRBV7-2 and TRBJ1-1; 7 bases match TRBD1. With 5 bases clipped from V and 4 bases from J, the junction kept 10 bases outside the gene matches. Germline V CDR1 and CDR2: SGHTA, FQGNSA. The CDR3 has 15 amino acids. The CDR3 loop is CASSPRQGVLTEAFF. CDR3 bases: TGTGCCAGCAGCCCACGACAGGGCGTCCTCACTGAAGCTTTCTTT.

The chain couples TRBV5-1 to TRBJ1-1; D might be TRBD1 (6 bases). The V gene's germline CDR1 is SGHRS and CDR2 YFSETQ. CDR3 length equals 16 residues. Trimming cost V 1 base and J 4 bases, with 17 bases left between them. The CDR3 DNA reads TGCGCCAGCAGCTTGACAGGGTCTCGGATGGCCACTGAAGCTTTCTTT. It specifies CASSLTGSRMATEAFF.

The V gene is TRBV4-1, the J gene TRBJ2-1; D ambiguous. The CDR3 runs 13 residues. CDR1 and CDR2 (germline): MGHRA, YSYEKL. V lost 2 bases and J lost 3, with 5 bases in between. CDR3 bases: TGCGCCAGCAGCCAACTAGGCTACAATGAGCAGTTCTTC. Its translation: CASSQLGYNEQFF.

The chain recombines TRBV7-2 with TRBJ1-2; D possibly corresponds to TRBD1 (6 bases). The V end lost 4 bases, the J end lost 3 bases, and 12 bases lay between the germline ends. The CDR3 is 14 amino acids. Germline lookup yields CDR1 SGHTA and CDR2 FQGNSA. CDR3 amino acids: CASSYQRTDYGYTF. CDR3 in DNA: TGTGCCAGCAGCTACCAACGGACAGACTATGGCTACACCTTC.

The CDR3 here is CASSPTGLTSTDTQYF. The CDR3 DNA is TGTGCCAGCAGCCCCACGGGACTCACTAGCACAGATACGCAGTATTTT. This rearrangement joins TRBV7-9 to TRBJ2-3; possibly TRBD2 for D (6 bases). V lost 5 bases, J lost 0 bases, and 15 bases lay in between. CDR1 and CDR2 (germline): SEHNR, FQNEAQ (reference sequence). CDR3 size: 16 residues.

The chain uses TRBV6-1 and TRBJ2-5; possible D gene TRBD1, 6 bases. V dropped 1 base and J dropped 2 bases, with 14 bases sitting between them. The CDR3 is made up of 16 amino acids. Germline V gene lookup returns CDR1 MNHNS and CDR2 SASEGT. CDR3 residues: CASSEEAGVGQETQYF. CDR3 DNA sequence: TGTGCCAGCAGTGAAGAGGCAGGGGTAGGGCAAGAGACCCAGTACTTC.

CDR3 loop: CASSKSSSGRASYNEQFF. CDR3 bases: TGTGCCAGCAGTAAATCCTCTAGCGGGAGGGCCTCCTACAATGAGCAGTTCTTC. The chain links TRBV6-4 to TRBJ2-1; TRBD2 aligns across 12 bases. The CDR3 spans 18 residues. Trimming removed 5 bases from V and 0 bases from J; junction bases left unmatched: 8. Germline V gene sequence: CDR1 MRHNA, CDR2 SNTAGT.

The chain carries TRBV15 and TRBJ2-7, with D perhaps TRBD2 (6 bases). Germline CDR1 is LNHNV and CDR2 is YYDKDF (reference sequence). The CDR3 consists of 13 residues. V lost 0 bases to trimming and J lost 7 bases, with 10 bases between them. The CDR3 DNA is TGTGCCACCAGCAGAGATAGGAGCGGGGAGCAGTACTTC. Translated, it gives CATSRDRSGEQYF.

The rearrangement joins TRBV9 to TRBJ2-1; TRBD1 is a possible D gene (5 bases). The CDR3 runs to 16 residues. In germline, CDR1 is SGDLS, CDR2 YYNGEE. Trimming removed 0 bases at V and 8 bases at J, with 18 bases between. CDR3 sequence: CASSVVGAVRPDEQFF. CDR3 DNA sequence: TGTGCCAGCAGCGTAGTAGGGGCGGTCAGACCAGATGAGCAGTTCTTC.

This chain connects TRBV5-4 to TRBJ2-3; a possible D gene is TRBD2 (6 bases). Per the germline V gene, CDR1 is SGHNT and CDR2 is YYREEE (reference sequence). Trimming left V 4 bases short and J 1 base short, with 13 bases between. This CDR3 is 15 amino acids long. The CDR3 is CASSRWASGTDTQYF. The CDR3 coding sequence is TGTGCCAGCAGCCGGTGGGCTAGCGGCACAGATACGCAGTATTTT.

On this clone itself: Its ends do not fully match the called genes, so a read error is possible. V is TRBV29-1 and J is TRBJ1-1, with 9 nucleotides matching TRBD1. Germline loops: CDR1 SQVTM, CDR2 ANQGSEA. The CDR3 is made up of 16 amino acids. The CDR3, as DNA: TGCAGCGTTGATGTCCCGGGACAGGGAGGGAACATTGAAGCTTTCTTT. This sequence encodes CSVDVPGQGGNIEAFF.

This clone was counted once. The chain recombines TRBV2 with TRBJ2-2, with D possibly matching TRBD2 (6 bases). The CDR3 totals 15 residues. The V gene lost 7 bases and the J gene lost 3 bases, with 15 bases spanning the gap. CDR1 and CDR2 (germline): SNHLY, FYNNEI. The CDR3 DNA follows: TGTGCCAGCATGGTTCGGGGGAGGCACACCGGGGAGCTGTTTTTT. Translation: CASMVRGRHTGELFF.

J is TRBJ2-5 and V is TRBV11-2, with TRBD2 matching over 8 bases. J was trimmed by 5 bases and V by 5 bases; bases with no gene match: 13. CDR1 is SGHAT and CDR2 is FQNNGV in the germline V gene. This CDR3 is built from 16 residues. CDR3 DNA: TGTGCCAGCAGCGCGCCCGGCCTCGGGAGGGGGGAGACCCAGTACTTC. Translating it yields CASSAPGLGRGETQYF.

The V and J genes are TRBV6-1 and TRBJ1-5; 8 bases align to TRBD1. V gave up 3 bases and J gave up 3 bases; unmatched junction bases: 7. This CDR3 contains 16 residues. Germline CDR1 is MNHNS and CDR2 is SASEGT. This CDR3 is CASSDPNRGSNQPQHF. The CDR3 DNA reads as TGTGCCAGCAGTGACCCAAACAGGGGGTCCAATCAGCCCCAGCATTTT.

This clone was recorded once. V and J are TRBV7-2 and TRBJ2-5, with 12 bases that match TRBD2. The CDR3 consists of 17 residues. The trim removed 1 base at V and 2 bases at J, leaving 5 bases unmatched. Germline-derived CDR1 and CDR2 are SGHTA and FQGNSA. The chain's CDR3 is CASSLGPSGGAQETQYF. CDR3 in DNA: TGTGCCAGCAGCTTAGGTCCTAGCGGGGGGGCACAAGAGACCCAGTACTTC.